A single T cell receptor (beta chain) is shown here with its context. Antigen unknown. Using unique molecular identifiers, the investigators prepared the TCRbeta library. TCRdb reprocessed the PCR reads with MiXCR, giving one entry per CDR3 protein. This table has about 500,000 distinct CDR3 sequences, about an eighth appearing once. These data come from a study of T-cell reconstitution after alpha-beta-depleted transplantation in children. Study conclusions and caveats: One year after transplant, T-cell counts and diversity came mostly from newly produced T cells. Diversity of TCRbeta at day 60 was high in some patients, arising from surviving recipient T cells and thymic progenitors. At around two months after transplant, the alpha-beta T cells were reportedly derived from several hundred expanded clones that came from non-depleted graft cells.

This TCR was sampled from a female patient aged 2-10 years who had a stem cell transplant for aplastic anemia, so the T cells may come from the graft donor. Sequencing was performed on PBMCs, mostly from graft donor cells, taken 180 days after TCRalphabeta/CD19-depleted stem cell transplant.

Here the CDR3 reads CATSRGTTEQYF. In DNA, the CDR3 is TGTGCCACCAGCAGAGGGACCACGGAACAGTACTTC. The chain couples TRBV15 to TRBJ2-7; D gene uncertain. V lost 1 base to trimming and J lost 10 bases, with 11 bases between them. The CDR3 is made up of 12 amino acids. CDR1 and CDR2 from the germline V gene are LNHNV and YYDKDF (reference sequence).